This T cell receptor (beta chain) appears in the sequencing data of a study of T cell responses to AZD1222 COVID-19 vaccine. TCRdb's copy holds only in-frame clones and misses some; the assay was immunoSEQ multiplex PCR. The sample has about 140,000 clones; roughly 93% are singletons. V lost 3 bases and J 2 bases, leaving 7 bases between the germline ends. In germline, CDR1 is MNHEY, CDR2 SVGAGI. The CDR3 sequence is 13 residues long. This clonotype was sampled from an adult in good health. This specimen consisted of peripheral blood, obtained on day 0 of MenACWY control vaccination. V and J are TRBV6-5 and TRBJ1-1; no clear D. The CDR3, as DNA: TGTGCCAGCAGTTATAAAGGTAACACTGAAGCTTTCTTT. Translated, it gives CASSYKGNTEAFF.